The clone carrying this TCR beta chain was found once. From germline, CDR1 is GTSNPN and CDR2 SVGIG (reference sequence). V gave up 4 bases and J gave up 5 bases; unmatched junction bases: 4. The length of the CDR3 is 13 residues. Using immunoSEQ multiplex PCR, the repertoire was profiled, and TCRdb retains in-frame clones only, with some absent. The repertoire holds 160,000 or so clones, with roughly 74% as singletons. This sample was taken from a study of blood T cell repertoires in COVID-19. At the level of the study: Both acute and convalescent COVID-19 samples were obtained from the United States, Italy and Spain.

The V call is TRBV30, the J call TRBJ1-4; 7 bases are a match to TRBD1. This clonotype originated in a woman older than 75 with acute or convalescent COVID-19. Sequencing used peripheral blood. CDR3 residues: CAWTKQGNEKLFF. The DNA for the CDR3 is TGTGCCTGGACGAAACAGGGGAATGAAAAACTGTTTTTT.